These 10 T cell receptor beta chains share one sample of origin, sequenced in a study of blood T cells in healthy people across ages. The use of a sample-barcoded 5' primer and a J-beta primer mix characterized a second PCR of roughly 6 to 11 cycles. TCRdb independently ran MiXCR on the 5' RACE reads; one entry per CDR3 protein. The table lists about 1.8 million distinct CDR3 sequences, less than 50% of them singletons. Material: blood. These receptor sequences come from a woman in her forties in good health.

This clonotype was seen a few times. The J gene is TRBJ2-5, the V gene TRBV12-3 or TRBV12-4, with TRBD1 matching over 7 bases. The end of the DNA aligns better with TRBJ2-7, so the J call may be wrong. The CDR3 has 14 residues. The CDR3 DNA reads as TGTGCCAGCAGTAAGCCGGGACAGACTGACGAGCAGTACTTC. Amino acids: CASSKPGQTDEQYF.

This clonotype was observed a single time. In DNA, the CDR3 is TGTGCCAGCAGCCCCATTCGTGTTGGCCGGGGGAGGGTGTTTTTT. Its translation is CASSPIRVGRGRVFF. The J gene is TRBJ1-4, the V gene TRBV27; possibly TRBD1 for D (5 bases). Germline V lookup: CDR1 MNHEY, CDR2 SMNVEV (reference sequence). CDR3 length: 15 amino acids. The V end lost 6 bases, the J end lost 15 bases, and 26 bases lay between the germline ends.

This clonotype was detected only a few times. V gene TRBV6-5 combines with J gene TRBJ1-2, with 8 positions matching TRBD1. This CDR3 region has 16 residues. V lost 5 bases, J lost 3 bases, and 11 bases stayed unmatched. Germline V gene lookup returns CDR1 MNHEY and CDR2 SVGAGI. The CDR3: CASSRSGGGQDYGYTF. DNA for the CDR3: TGTGCCAGCAGTCGGTCCGGGGGGGGACAGGACTATGGCTACACCTTC.

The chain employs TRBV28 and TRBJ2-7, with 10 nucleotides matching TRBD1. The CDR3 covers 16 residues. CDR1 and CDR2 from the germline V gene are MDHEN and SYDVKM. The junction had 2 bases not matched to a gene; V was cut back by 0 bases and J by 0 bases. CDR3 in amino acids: CASSLWRDRGSYEQYF. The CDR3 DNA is TGTGCCAGCAGTTTATGGAGGGACAGGGGCTCCTACGAGCAGTACTTC.

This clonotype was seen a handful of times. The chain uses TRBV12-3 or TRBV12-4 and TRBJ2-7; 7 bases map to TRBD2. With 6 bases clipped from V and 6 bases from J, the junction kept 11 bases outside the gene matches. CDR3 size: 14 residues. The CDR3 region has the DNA TGTGCCAGCAGGGGGTTAGGGACTACTACCGAGCAGTACTTC. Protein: CASRGLGTTTEQYF.

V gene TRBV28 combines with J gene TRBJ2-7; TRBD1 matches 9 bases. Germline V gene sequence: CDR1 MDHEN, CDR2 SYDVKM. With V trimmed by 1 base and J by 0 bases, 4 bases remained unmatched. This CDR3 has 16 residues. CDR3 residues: CASSLSGTGNSYEQYF. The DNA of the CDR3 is TGTGCCAGCAGTTTATCCGGGACAGGGAACTCCTACGAGCAGTACTTC.

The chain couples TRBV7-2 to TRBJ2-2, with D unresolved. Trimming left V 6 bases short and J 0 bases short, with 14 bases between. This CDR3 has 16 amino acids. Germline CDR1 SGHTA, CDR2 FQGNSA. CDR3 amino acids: CASSYGWGSNTGELFF. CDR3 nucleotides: TGTGCCAGCAGTTACGGGTGGGGATCGAACACCGGGGAGCTGTTTTTT. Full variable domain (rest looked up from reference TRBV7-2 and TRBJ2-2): GAGVSQSPSNKVTEKGKDVELRCDPISGHTALYWYRQSLGQGLEFLIYFQGNSAPDKSGLPSDRFSAERTGGSVSTLTIQRTQQEDSAVYLCASSYGWGSNTGELFFGEGSRLTVL.

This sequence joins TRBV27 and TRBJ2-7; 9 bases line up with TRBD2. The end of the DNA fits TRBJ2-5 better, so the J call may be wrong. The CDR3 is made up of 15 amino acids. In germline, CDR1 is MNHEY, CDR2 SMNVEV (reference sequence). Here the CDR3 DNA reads TGTGCCAGCAGGTCGTCCGGGACTAGCTCGGAGACCCAGTACTTC. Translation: CASRSSGTSSETQYF.

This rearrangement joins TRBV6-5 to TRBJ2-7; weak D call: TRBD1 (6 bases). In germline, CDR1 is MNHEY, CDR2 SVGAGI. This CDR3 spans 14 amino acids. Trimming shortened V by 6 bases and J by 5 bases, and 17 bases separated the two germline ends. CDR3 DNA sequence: TGTGCCAGCAGCCAAAACAGGGATCTCCACGAGCAGTACTTC. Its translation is CASSQNRDLHEQYF.

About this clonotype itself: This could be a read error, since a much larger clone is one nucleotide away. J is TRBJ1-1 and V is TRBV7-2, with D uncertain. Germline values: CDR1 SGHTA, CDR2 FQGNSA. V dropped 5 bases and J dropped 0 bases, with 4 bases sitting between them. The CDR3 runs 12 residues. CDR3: CASSIVNTEAFF. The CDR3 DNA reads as TGTGCCAGCAGCATAGTGAACACTGAAGCTTTCTTT. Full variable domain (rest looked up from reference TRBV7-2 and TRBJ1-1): GAGVSQSPSNKVTEKGKDVELRCDPISGHTALYWYRQSLGQGLEFLIYFQGNSAPDKSGLPSDRFSAERTGGSVSTLTIQRTQQEDSAVYLCASSIVNTEAFFGQGTRLTVV.